The rows below give T cell receptor beta chains drawn from one sample of a study of identical twins' blood T cells. TCRdb reprocessed the 5' RACE reads with MiXCR, giving one entry per CDR3 protein. The table has 350,000 to 450,000 distinct CDR3 sequences, under 30% seen once. Sequencing was done on a sample of PBMCs. These receptors were collected from a woman aged 18 to 55 in good health. The CDR3 runs from the conserved cysteine through the conserved F or W. The D gene is left open where the match is weak. A row's size may be missing; if present it is once, few, many or a size class.

J	D	size	V	CDR3	DNA
TRBJ1-1	NA	NA	TRBV2	CASIYLQSFF	TGTGCCAGCATTTACCTTCAGTCTTTCTTT
TRBJ1-2	NA	NA	TRBV12-3/TRBV12-4	CASSSTAPGYTF	TGTGCCAGCTCTTCTACTGCCCCTGGCTACACCTTC
TRBJ1-5	NA	NA	TRBV7-2	CASSARLDQPQHF	TGTGCCAGCAGCGCCCGACTTGATCAGCCCCAGCATTTT
TRBJ2-5	TRBD1	NA	TRBV20-1	CSGRTGTETQYF	TGCAGTGGGAGGACAGGGACAGAGACCCAGTACTTC
TRBJ2-3	NA	NA	TRBV6-1	CASDYSINPTDTQYF	TGTGCCAGTGATTACAGCATAAACCCCACAGATACGCAGTATTTT
TRBJ1-6	NA	few	TRBV4-3	CASSQDSGQDSPLHF	TGCGCCAGCAGCCAAGATTCGGGACAAGATTCACCCCTCCACTTT
TRBJ2-7	NA	many	TRBV20-1	CSAFSGGSSYEQYF	TGCAGTGCATTCTCAGGGGGGAGCTCCTACGAGCAGTACTTC
TRBJ1-1	NA	many	TRBV7-9	CASSLYGTEAFF	TGTGCCAGCAGCCTGTATGGCACTGAAGCTTTCTTT
TRBJ1-6	NA	few	TRBV4-1	CASSQGGGLRSPLHF	TGCGCCAGCAGCCAAGGTGGTGGATTAAGGTCACCCCTCCACTTT
TRBJ2-3	NA	many	TRBV9	CASSAQNLDTDTQYF	TGTGCCAGCAGCGCGCAGAACTTAGACACAGATACGCAGTATTTT
TRBJ2-5	TRBD2	NA	TRBV6-2/TRBV6-3	CASSYVPSGRQETQYF	TGTGCCAGCAGTTACGTGCCTAGCGGACGCCAAGAGACCCAGTACTTC
TRBJ2-7	NA	few	TRBV20-1	CSAPWGYHEQYF	TGCAGTGCTCCATGGGGCTACCACGAGCAGTACTTC
TRBJ1-5	NA	many	TRBV3-1	CASSQGLNQPQHF	TGTGCCAGCAGCCAGGGCCTCAATCAGCCCCAGCATTTT
TRBJ2-1	TRBD2	few	TRBV5-1	CASSFEGLAASYNEQFF	TGCGCCAGCAGCTTTGAGGGGCTAGCGGCCTCCTACAATGAGCAGTTCTTC
TRBJ1-1	TRBD1	NA	TRBV5-1	CASSLWGQVNTEAFF	TGCGCCAGCAGCTTGTGGGGACAGGTTAACACTGAAGCTTTCTTT
TRBJ1-2	NA	many	TRBV2	CASGTSKPGYTF	TGTGCCAGCGGGACAAGTAAACCGGGCTACACCTTC
TRBJ2-7	NA	NA	TRBV20-1	CSPSDSSYEQYF	TGCAGTCCTAGTGATAGCTCCTACGAGCAGTACTTC
TRBJ1-2	NA	once	TRBV5-1	CSSSYGRDYGYTF	TGCTCCAGCAGCTACGGACGGGACTATGGCTACACCTTC
TRBJ1-2	TRBD1	NA	TRBV29-1	CSVPFFGTAQEVNYGYTF	TGCAGCGTTCCATTCTTCGGGACAGCCCAAGAGGTTAACTATGGCTACACCTTC
TRBJ2-2	TRBD1	many	TRBV20-1	CSVRLGQGIGELFF	TGCAGTGTTCGGCTGGGACAGGGGATCGGGGAGCTGTTTTTT
TRBJ1-6	NA	NA	TRBV4-2	CASSQIQGDNSPLHF	TGTGCCAGCAGCCAAATACAGGGAGATAATTCACCCCTCCACTTT
TRBJ2-7	NA	few	TRBV7-2	CASSSVSSYEQYF	TGTGCCAGCAGTAGCGTTTCCTCCTACGAGCAGTACTTC
TRBJ2-4	TRBD2	few	TRBV20-1	CSARGLAGVIQYF	TGCAGTGCTAGAGGACTAGCGGGAGTCATTCAGTACTTC
TRBJ2-5	NA	few	TRBV20-1	CSARDQGTLTYF	TGCAGTGCTAGAGATCAGGGGACCCTAACTTACTTC
TRBJ2-7	TRBD1	few	TRBV6-2/TRBV6-3	CASSYSGQGVYEQYF	TGTGCCAGCAGTTACTCGGGACAGGGGGTCTACGAGCAGTACTTC
TRBJ1-4	NA	few	TRBV20-1	CSARGPDYLKENEKLFF	TGCAGTGCTAGGGGTCCGGACTACCTAAAAGAGAATGAAAAACTGTTTTTT
TRBJ1-1	TRBD1	NA	TRBV6-5	CASSYLTGVTEAFF	TGTGCCAGCAGTTACCTTACAGGGGTCACTGAAGCTTTCTTT
TRBJ2-1	NA	NA	TRBV4-3	CASSQDSKTKQFF	TGCGCCAGCAGCCAGGACTCTAAAACAAAGCAGTTCTTC
TRBJ1-2	NA	NA	TRBV12-3/TRBV12-4	CASQQGNPYGYTF	TGTGCCAGCCAGCAGGGTAATCCCTATGGCTACACCTTC
TRBJ2-3	TRBD2	few	TRBV6-2/TRBV6-3	CASSYGTRNAQYF	TGTGCCAGCAGTTACGGGACTAGAAATGCGCAGTATTTT
TRBJ1-2	NA	once	TRBV3-1	CASSRGSDGYTF	TGTGCCAGCAGCCGCGGTTCAGATGGCTACACCTTC
TRBJ1-3	NA	many	TRBV29-1	CSVDDGSGNTIYF	TGCAGCGTTGACGACGGCTCTGGAAACACCATATATTTT
TRBJ2-1	NA	many	TRBV20-1	CSAKKSVINEQFF	TGCAGTGCAAAGAAATCGGTAATCAATGAGCAGTTCTTC
TRBJ2-2	TRBD2	few	TRBV9	CASSVAGGGNTGELFF	TGTGCCAGCAGCGTAGCAGGCGGGGGGAACACCGGGGAGCTGTTTTTT
TRBJ2-7	TRBD1	NA	TRBV20-1	CSAPRTGGYEQYF	TGCAGTGCTCCCCGGACAGGGGGCTACGAGCAGTACTTC
TRBJ2-5	NA	NA	TRBV20-1	CSARVASPVETQYF	TGCAGTGCTAGAGTTGCGTCCCCGGTAGAGACCCAGTACTTC
TRBJ2-4	NA	few	TRBV3-2	CASSQGGGNKNIQYF	TGTGCCAGCAGCCAAGGAGGGGGCAACAAAAACATTCAGTACTTC
TRBJ1-1	NA	few	TRBV20-1	CSARVFRDTEAFF	TGCAGTGCTAGAGTGTTCAGGGACACTGAAGCTTTCTTT
TRBJ2-1	TRBD2	NA	TRBV6-5	CASRASGSSSYNEQFF	TGTGCCAGCAGGGCGAGCGGGAGTAGCTCCTACAATGAGCAGTTCTTC
TRBJ2-2	TRBD1	many	TRBV10-3	CAISPTGRSGELFF	TGTGCCATCAGTCCGACAGGGAGATCCGGGGAGCTGTTTTTT
TRBJ1-1	NA	few	TRBV20-1	CSPRAGVNTEAFF	TGCAGTCCGAGAGCCGGGGTGAACACTGAAGCTTTCTTT
TRBJ2-4	TRBD1	few	TRBV20-1	CSASNPSGTGTKNIQYF	TGCAGTGCCTCAAATCCCTCCGGGACAGGGACCAAAAACATTCAGTACTTC
TRBJ2-3	TRBD1	NA	TRBV4-1	CASSQVVGTGDADTQYF	TGCGCCAGCAGCCAAGTTGTCGGGACAGGGGACGCAGATACGCAGTATTTT
TRBJ2-6	NA	few	TRBV2	CASSQFAGANVLTF	TGTGCCAGCAGCCAGTTCGCTGGGGCCAACGTCCTGACTTTC
TRBJ2-1	TRBD2	many	TRBV20-1	CSATELAKGYNEQFF	TGCAGTGCGACCGAACTAGCGAAGGGGTACAATGAGCAGTTCTTC
TRBJ1-1	TRBD1	NA	TRBV6-1	CASSYRGENTEAFF	TGTGCCAGCAGCTACAGGGGGGAGAACACTGAAGCTTTCTTT
TRBJ1-2	NA	NA	TRBV29-1	CSVRDTTNYGYTF	TGCAGCGTTAGGGACACTACTAACTATGGCTACACCTTC
TRBJ2-5	NA	NA	TRBV13	CASSFSSETQYF	TGTGCCAGCAGCTTCTCCTCGGAGACCCAGTACTTC
TRBJ1-2	NA	NA	TRBV2	CASVEAVARKTF	TGTGCCAGCGTCGAGGCAGTGGCCCGTAAAACCTTC
TRBJ1-5	NA	NA	TRBV21-1	CASSKTGTVNQPQHF	TGTGCCAGCAGCAAAACCGGGACAGTAAATCAGCCCCAGCATTTT
TRBJ2-1	NA	NA	TRBV5-1	CASSRSRYNEQFF	TGCGCCAGCAGCCGCTCCCGGTACAATGAGCAGTTCTTC
TRBJ1-3	NA	NA	TRBV6-1	CASTRALEDTIYF	TGTGCCAGTACTAGGGCCCTGGAGGACACCATATATTTT
TRBJ1-1	NA	few	TRBV7-3	CASSDQRNTEAFF	TGTGCCAGCAGTGACCAACGGAACACTGAAGCTTTCTTT
TRBJ2-1	TRBD2	few	TRBV7-9	CASCQQLGLASYNEQFF	TGTGCCAGCTGCCAGCAGCTCGGACTAGCATCCTACAATGAGCAGTTCTTC
TRBJ1-5	NA	few	TRBV20-1	CSAGGDSNQPQHF	TGCAGTGCGGGGGGGGATAGCAATCAGCCCCAGCATTTT
TRBJ1-2	NA	NA	TRBV9	CASSPGAASKGYTF	TGTGCCAGCAGCCCCGGGGCCGCCTCCAAAGGCTACACCTTC
TRBJ1-2	NA	few	TRBV28	CASTGQNRRVGTF	TGTGCCAGCACCGGACAGAATAGAAGGGTGGGCACCTTC
TRBJ2-7	NA	NA	TRBV6-5	CASSYSQGSYERYF	TGTGCCAGCAGTTACAGCCAGGGATCCTACGAGCGGTACTTC
TRBJ2-6	NA	few	TRBV4-3	CASSQDLHAGANVLTF	TGCGCCAGCAGCCAAGATCTCCATGCTGGGGCCAACGTCCTGACTTTC